The sequence of this T cell receptor (beta chain) was determined in a study of T cells in Graves' hyperthyroidism and ophthalmopathy (dated by TCRdb to the late 2010s). Describing the broader study: Peripheral blood was collected at initial diagnosis, before any treatment. To identify distinguishing TCR V-J signatures, a discovery cohort of about 95 patients was used, comprising 43 with Graves' ophthalmopathy and 57 with stable Graves' hyperthyroidism. Whether ophthalmopathy could be predicted prospectively was tested in an independent validation cohort made up of roughly 19 hyperthyroidism patients plus 17 patients who later progressed to ophthalmopathy. For training and testing, the 95 to 100 patients in the discovery cohort were randomly divided in a 7:3 ratio. In roughly six Graves' hyperthyroidism patients, the study also compared T-cell repertoires from thyroid tissue with T-cell repertoires from blood. After sampling, hyperthyroidism patients received methimazole starting at 30 mg daily, and ophthalmopathy patients received high-dose intravenous methylprednisolone. According to the paper, TCR Vbeta CDR3 sequencing was carried out on over 130 peripheral blood samples, which came from some 41 ophthalmopathy, 70 to 80 hyperthyroidism and roughly 17 progressor patients.

Here is what the overall study found, with its caveats: In validation, the model predicted progression to ophthalmopathy a median of roughly 6.1 months before onset, with approximately 68% sensitivity and 72.22% specificity. Ophthalmopathy was separated from stable hyperthyroidism by a 13 V-J signature model, with roughly 88% sensitivity and around 81% specificity obtained in cross-validation and 80%/75% obtained in testing. Most expanded thyroid clonotypes (frequency above 0.001) were also found in blood, which suggests that blood repertoires may mirror thyroid immune responses. Sample size was not statistically predetermined, and investigators were not blinded to group allocation.

In this sample, this clonotype turned up many times. The target of this receptor is not known. Per-base quality was not reported, and no clone a single base away is much larger than it. Stable Graves' hyperthyroidism was defined as the absence of progression to ophthalmopathy over 18 months of follow-up. The hyperthyroidism patients were between 18 and 65 years old and newly diagnosed, with a disease duration of less than 2 months. Patients with uncontrolled infections, other autoimmune diseases, pregnancy or lactation were excluded. Clinical symptoms, serum thyroxine and TRAb, thyroid ultrasound, and orbital computed tomography formed the basis for the diagnoses. PBMCs were isolated from about 9.2 ml of fresh peripheral blood by Ficoll-Paque density gradient centrifugation. Total RNA was extracted with Trizol reagent, and quality was checked on an Agilent 2100 Bioanalyzer. The TCR beta CDR3 regions were amplified from RNA transcripts. A first-round RT-PCR of the TCR CDR3 used the HTBI primer set with the Qiagen OneStep RT-PCR kit. Libraries were constructed in a second round of multiplex PCR, after which size selection and purification were performed. Libraries were sequenced paired-end with 100 bp reads on an Illumina HiSeq2000. On the authors' methods: SOAPnuke was used to process the raw data, throwing out any read that contained adapters or uncalled bases, had a mean Phred below 15, or lacked an exact constant-primer or identifier match. COPE v1.2.5 was used to merge high-quality paired reads, and clonotypes were defined as unique nucleotide sequences. MiTCR v1.1 was used to align the clonotypes against IMGT TRBV, TRBD and TRBJ reference segments. The analysis included only V-J combinations with a frequency above 0.0001, which together covered 99.2% of the repertoires. A TCS score was defined as the ratio of F50 (clonal expansion) to E x V (chaos), with BLOSUM62-based TCRdist applied between CDR3 peptides within each V-J. Welch's t-statistics and random forest reduced some 510 V-J features to 13, which were used in a naive Bayes classifier (R e1071). The public sequencing data were trimmed at Q25 with fastp and processed into clonotypes with MiXCR by TCRdb, which kept only in-frame beta chains. Merged by CDR3 protein, the rows form single entries marked with the most common genes and DNA. TCRdb assigned the V and J calls; the authors' analysis was not used. The sample yields about 400,000 distinct CDR3 sequences; 25% were counted once. The ten largest make up around four fifths of the sample.

The specimen was blood. The receptor was isolated from a man aged 50 to 59 with Graves' hyperthyroidism.

This receptor carries the CDR3 CASSQGMTGASSNTEAFF. The base sequence is TGTGCCAGCAGCCAAGGAATGACAGGGGCCTCCTCGAACACTGAAGCTTTCTTT. In this chain, TRBV3-1 is recombined with TRBJ1-1, with TRBD1 matching 8 junction bases. The CDR3 holds 18 amino acids from the cysteine to the phenylalanine. The retained sequence is limited to the CDR3, 54 bases, with the frame set at the first base. According to the germline V gene (reference sequence), CDR1 reads LGHDT and CDR2 reads YNNKEL. V is cut back by 1 base and J by 1 base, with 11 bases in the junction unmatched.